A single sample is the source of the 18 T cell receptor beta chains below, sequenced in a study of blood T cell repertoires in COVID-19. The data were produced by immunoSEQ multiplex PCR, yet TCRdb's version contains in-frame clones alone and is incomplete. The sample has about 190,000 clones, around four fifths seen once; the top ten hold about 2.8%. Sample: peripheral blood. Source of these receptors: a woman over 75 with active or convalescent COVID-19.

On this clone itself: The same CDR3 can be traced to other DNA sequences in this sample. J is TRBJ2-7 and V is TRBV2; D is unresolved. CDR1 and CDR2 from the germline V gene are SNHLY and FYNNEI. Trimming stripped 3 bases from V and 3 bases from J, with 3 bases between. This CDR3 has 11 amino acids. CDR3 residues: CASSEYYEQYF. CDR3 bases: TGTGCCAGCAGTGAGTACTACGAGCAGTACTTC. Looking up the rest from reference TRBV2 and TRBJ2-7 gives the full variable domain: EPEVTQTPSHQVTQMGQEVILRCVPISNHLYFYWYRQILGQKVEFLVSFYNNEISEKSEIFDDQFSVERPDGSNFTLKIRSTKLEDSAMYFCASSEYYEQYFGPGTRLTVT.

This sequence joins TRBV6-1 and TRBJ1-3; D gene ambiguous. The CDR3 totals 12 residues. Trimming removed 6 bases at V and 5 bases at J, with 8 bases between. The germline CDR1 and CDR2 sequences are MNHNS and SASEGT. Here the CDR3 reads CASSEHRNTIYF. In nucleotides, the CDR3 is TGTGCCAGCAGCGAGCATAGAAACACCATATATTTT.

The rearrangement links TRBV3-1 (or the pseudogene TRBV3-2) to TRBJ1-2; TRBD1 aligns across 8 bases. This CDR3 region has 16 residues. Germline V gene lookup returns CDR1 LGHDT and CDR2 YNNKEL (reference sequence). V dropped 4 bases and J dropped 4; count of bases not matched to a gene: 11. The CDR3: CASSRGIRTGTYGYTF. DNA for the CDR3: TGTGCCAGCAGCCGGGGGATAAGGACAGGGACCTATGGCTACACCTTC.

The rearrangement joins TRBV7-8 to TRBJ1-1, with 7 nucleotides matching TRBD1. J lost 2 bases, V lost 3 bases, and 6 bases had no gene match. This CDR3 is built from 15 residues. CDR1 and CDR2 (germline): SGHVS, FQNEAQ. The CDR3 nucleotides read TGTGCCAGCAGCTTGGTGGGACAGACTAACACTGAAGCTTTCTTT. It codes for CASSLVGQTNTEAFF.

The gene calls are TRBV4-2 and TRBJ2-5, with 8 bases aligning to TRBD1. This CDR3 has 14 residues. V trimming: 6 bases; J trimming: 2 bases; junction bases outside the gene matches: 5. Germline V CDR1 and CDR2: LGHNA, YNFKEQ. The CDR3, as DNA: TGTGCCAGCAGTCCCTGGGACAGGCAAGAGACCCAGTACTTC. Translated: CASSPWDRQETQYF.

The chain carries TRBV28 and TRBJ2-5, with a tentative D call TRBD2 (6 bases). The CDR3 totals 17 residues. Germline V gene data show CDR1 as MDHEN and CDR2 as SYDVKM. Trimming took off 7 bases at V and 1 base at J, with 22 bases between the two ends. CDR3 in amino acids: CASMGTHLTRTQETQYF. CDR3 DNA: TGTGCCAGCATGGGAACCCATCTGACTAGGACCCAAGAGACCCAGTACTTC.

This sequence joins TRBV28 and TRBJ1-2; TRBD1 is a possible D gene (6 bases). The CDR3 is made up of 13 amino acids. Germline loops: CDR1 MDHEN, CDR2 SYDVKM. The V and J ends lost 4 bases and 4 bases respectively, with 10 bases between them. CDR3 nucleotides: TGTGCCAGCAGTTCAGGACAGATCTATGGCTACACCTTC. Amino acid sequence: CASSSGQIYGYTF.

J is TRBJ1-1 and V is TRBV20-1; D gene uncertain. V lost 3 bases to trimming and J lost 10 bases, with 24 bases between them. Germline CDR1 reads DFQATT; CDR2 reads SNEGSKA (reference sequence). The CDR3 is made up of 15 amino acids. The CDR3 nucleotides are TGCAGTGCTAGTGACTCCCGAGGGAGGGAGGGATTAGCTTTCTTT. Protein product: CSASDSRGREGLAFF.

V is TRBV28 and J is TRBJ2-3, with TRBD2 matching 10 bases. CDR3 length: 14 residues. With 8 bases clipped from V and 2 bases from J, the junction kept 4 bases outside the gene matches. Germline-derived CDR1 and CDR2 are MDHEN and SYDVKM. The CDR3 region has the DNA TGTGCCAGCTTTAGCGGGGGGATCACAGATACGCAGTATTTT. Protein: CASFSGGITDTQYF.

The chain combines TRBV28 with TRBJ1-2; D might be TRBD1 (5 bases). Trimming removed 3 bases from V and 5 bases from J, with 16 bases in between. Germline-derived CDR1 and CDR2 are MDHEN and SYDVKM. The CDR3 spans 15 residues. The CDR3 is CASSFSQGSAYGYTF. DNA of the CDR3: TGTGCCAGCAGTTTTTCCCAGGGTTCGGCGTATGGCTACACCTTC.

This chain uses TRBV6-2 or TRBV6-3 with TRBJ2-2, with D unclear. The germline V gene has CDR1 MNHEY and CDR2 SVGEGT. V lost 2 bases, J lost 3 bases, and 4 bases lay in between. CDR3 length equals 13 residues. CDR3 nucleotides: TGTGCCAGCAGTTACCCGGACACCGGGGAGCTGTTTTTT. It encodes CASSYPDTGELFF.

J is TRBJ1-2 and V is TRBV30; no firm D call. The CDR3 runs to 11 residues. The V gene lost 0 bases and the J gene lost 8 bases, with 7 bases spanning the gap. In germline, CDR1 is GTSNPN, CDR2 SVGIG (reference sequence). The CDR3 sequence: CAWSVAAGYTF. CDR3 DNA: TGTGCCTGGAGTGTAGCGGCCGGCTACACCTTC.

The chain combines TRBV4-1 with TRBJ1-1; weak D call: TRBD1 (6 bases). The CDR3 consists of 16 residues. The V gene lost 4 bases and the J gene lost 4 bases, with 19 bases spanning the gap. CDR1 and CDR2 (germline): MGHRA, YSYEKL. CDR3 in amino acids: CASSRTGTTVGTEAFF. CDR3 nucleotides: TGCGCCAGCAGCCGTACCGGGACAACAGTCGGCACTGAAGCTTTCTTT.

The gene calls are TRBV18 and TRBJ2-7, with TRBD1 matching 8 bases. The CDR3 contains 16 residues. V lost 1 base to trimming and J lost 1 base; unmatched junction nucleotides: 6. Germline V CDR1 and CDR2: KGHSH, LQKENI. CDR3: CASSPLLGDRSYEQYF. CDR3 nucleotide sequence: TGTGCCAGCTCACCACTGCTGGGGGACAGGTCCTACGAGCAGTACTTC.

The chain links TRBV10-3 to TRBJ2-3; 10 positions match TRBD1. Germline CDR1 is ENHRY and CDR2 is SYGVKD. Trimming took 4 bases from V and 3 from J; bases not matched to a gene: 10. The CDR3 runs 17 residues. The chain's CDR3 is CAISVTSRTGGTDTQYF. CDR3 bases: TGTGCCATCAGTGTAACGAGTAGGACAGGGGGAACAGATACGCAGTATTTT.

This clone came up once. The J gene is TRBJ2-5, the V gene TRBV18; 9 bases are a match to TRBD1. The ends lost 3 bases at V and 5 bases at J; junction bases unmatched: 7. CDR1 is KGHSH and CDR2 is LQKENI in the germline V gene. CDR3 length equals 15 residues. The CDR3 DNA sequence: TGTGCCAGCTCACCGCGGACCGGGACAGGGGAGACCCAGTACTTC. Its translation is CASSPRTGTGETQYF.

CDR3 DNA: TGTGCCACCAGGGTCCGATCCGGTTTGAACACTGAAGCTTTCTTT. The encoded protein is CATRVRSGLNTEAFF. V gene TRBV28 combines with J gene TRBJ1-1; D is possibly TRBD1 (5 bases). V was trimmed by 10 bases and J by 0 bases, leaving 18 bases between them. This CDR3 region has 15 residues. CDR1 is MDHEN and CDR2 is SYDVKM in the germline V gene.

This rearrangement joins TRBV6-2 or TRBV6-3 to TRBJ2-7; 12 nucleotides line up with TRBD2. With 6 bases clipped from V and 1 base from J, the junction kept 7 bases outside the gene matches. The CDR3 sequence is 16 residues long. Per germline, CDR1 MNHEY and CDR2 SVGEGT. The CDR3 coding sequence is TGTGCCAGCAGCCGACTAGCGGGGGTAGGGTCCTACGAGCAGTACTTC. This translates into CASSRLAGVGSYEQYF.